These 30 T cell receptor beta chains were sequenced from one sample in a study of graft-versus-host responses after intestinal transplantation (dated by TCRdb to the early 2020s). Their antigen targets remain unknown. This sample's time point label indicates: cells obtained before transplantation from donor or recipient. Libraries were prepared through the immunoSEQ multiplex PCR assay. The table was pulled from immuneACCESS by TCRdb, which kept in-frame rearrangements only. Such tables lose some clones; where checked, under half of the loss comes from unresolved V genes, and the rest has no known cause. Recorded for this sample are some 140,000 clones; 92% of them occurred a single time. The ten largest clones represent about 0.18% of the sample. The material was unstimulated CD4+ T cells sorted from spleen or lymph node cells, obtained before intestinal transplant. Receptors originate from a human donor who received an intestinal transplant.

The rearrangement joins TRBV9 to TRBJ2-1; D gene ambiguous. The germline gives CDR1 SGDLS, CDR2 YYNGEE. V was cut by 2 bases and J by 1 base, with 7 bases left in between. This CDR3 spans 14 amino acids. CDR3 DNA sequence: TGTGCCAGCAGCGTTCGGGCGTCCTACAATGAGCAGTTCTTC. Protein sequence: CASSVRASYNEQFF. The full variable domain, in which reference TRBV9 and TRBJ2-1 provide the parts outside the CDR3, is DSGVTQTPKHLITATGQRVTLRCSPRSGDLSVYWYQQSLDQGLQFLIQYYNGEERAKGNILERFSAQQFPDLHSELNLSSLELGDSALYFCASSVRASYNEQFFGPGTRLTVL.

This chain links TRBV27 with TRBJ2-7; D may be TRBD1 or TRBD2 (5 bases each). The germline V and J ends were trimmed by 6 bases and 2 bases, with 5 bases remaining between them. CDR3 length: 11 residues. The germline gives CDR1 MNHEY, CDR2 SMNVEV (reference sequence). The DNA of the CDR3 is TGTGCCAGCAGGGGGGCCTACGAGCAGTACTTC. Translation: CASRGAYEQYF.

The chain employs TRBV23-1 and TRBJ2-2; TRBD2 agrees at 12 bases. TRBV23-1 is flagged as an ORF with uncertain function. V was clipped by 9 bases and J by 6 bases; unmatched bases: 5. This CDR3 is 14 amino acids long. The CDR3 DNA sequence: TGCGCCAGTCTAGCGGGAGGGCCGGCCGGGGAGCTGTTTTTT. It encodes CASLAGGPAGELFF.

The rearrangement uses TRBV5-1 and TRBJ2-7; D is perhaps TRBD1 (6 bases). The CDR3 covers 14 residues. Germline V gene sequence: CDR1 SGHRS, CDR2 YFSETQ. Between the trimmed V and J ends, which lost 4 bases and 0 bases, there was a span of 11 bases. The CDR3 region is CASSKDSLSYEQYF. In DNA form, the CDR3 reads TGCGCCAGCAGCAAGGACAGCCTCTCCTACGAGCAGTACTTC.

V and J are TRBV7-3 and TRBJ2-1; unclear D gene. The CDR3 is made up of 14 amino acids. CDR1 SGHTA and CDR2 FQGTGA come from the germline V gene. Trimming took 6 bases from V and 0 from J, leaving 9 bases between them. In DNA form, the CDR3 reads TGTGCCAGCAGTAAATACGGCTCCTACAATGAGCAGTTCTTC. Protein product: CASSKYGSYNEQFF.

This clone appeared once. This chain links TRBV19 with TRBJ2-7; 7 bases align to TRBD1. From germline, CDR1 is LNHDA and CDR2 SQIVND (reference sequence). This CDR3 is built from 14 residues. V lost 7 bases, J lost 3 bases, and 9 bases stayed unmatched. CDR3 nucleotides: TGTGCCAGTACGAGAGGGACAGACAACTACGAGCAGTACTTC. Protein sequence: CASTRGTDNYEQYF. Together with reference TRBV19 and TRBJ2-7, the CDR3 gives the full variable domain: DGGITQSPKYLFRKEGQNVTLSCEQNLNHDAMYWYRQDPGQGLRLIYYSQIVNDFQKGDIAEGYSVSREKKESFPLTVTSAQKNPTAFYLCASTRGTDNYEQYFGPGTRLTVT.

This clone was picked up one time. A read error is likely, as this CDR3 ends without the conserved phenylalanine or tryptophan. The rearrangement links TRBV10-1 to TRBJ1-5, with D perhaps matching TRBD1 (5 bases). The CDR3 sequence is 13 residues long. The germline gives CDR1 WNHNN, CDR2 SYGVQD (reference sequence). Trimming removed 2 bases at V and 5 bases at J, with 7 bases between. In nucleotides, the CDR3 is TGCGCCAGCAGTGAGACAGGCGATCAGCCCCAGCATCTT. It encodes CASSETGDQPQHL.

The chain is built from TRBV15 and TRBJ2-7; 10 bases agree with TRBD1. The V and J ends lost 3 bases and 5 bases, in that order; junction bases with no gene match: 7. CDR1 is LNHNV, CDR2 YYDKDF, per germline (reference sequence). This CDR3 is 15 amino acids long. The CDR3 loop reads CATSRGQGLDDEQYF. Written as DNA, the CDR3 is TGTGCCACCAGCAGGGGACAGGGGTTGGACGACGAGCAGTACTTC.

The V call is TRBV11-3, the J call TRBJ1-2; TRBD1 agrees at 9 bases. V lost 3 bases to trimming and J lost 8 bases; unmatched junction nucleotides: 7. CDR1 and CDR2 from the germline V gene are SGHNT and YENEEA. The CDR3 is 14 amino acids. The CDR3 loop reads CASSFLRDRDGYTF. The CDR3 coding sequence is TGTGCCAGCAGCTTTCTGCGGGACAGGGACGGCTACACCTTC.

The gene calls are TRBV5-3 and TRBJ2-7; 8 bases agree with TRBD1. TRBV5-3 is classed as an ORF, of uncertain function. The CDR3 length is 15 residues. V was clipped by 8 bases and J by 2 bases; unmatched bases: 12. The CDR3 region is CASSPGQGLTYEQYF. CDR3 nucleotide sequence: TGTGCCAGCAGTCCCGGACAGGGCCTTACCTACGAGCAGTACTTC.

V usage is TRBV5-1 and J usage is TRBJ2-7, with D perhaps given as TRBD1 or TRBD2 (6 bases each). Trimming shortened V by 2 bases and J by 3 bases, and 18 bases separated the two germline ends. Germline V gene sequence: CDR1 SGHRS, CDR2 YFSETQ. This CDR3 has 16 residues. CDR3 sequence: CASSFAGGKEGYEQYF. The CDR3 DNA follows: TGCGCCAGCAGCTTCGCCGGGGGCAAGGAGGGCTACGAGCAGTACTTC.

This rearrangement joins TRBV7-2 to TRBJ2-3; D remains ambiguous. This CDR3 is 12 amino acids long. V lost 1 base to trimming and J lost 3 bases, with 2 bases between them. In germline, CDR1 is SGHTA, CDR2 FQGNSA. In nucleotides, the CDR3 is TGTGCCAGCAGCTTAGAAACAGATACGCAGTATTTT. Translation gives CASSLETDTQYF.

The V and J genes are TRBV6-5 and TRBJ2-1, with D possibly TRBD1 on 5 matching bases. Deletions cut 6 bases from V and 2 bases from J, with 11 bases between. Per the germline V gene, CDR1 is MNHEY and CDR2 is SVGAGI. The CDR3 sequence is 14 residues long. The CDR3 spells CASRDPGPYNEQFF. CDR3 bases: TGTGCCAGCAGGGATCCAGGGCCCTACAATGAGCAGTTCTTC.

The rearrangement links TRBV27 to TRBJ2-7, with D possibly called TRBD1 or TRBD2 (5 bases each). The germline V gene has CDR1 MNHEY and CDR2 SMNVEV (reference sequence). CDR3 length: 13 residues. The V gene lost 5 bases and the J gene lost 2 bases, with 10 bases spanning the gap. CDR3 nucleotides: TGTGCCAGCAGTGTATTGGGGGCCTACGAGCAGTACTTC. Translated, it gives CASSVLGAYEQYF.

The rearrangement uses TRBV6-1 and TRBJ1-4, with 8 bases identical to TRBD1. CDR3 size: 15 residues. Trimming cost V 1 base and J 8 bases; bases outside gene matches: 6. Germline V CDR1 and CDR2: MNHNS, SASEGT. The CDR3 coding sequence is TGTGCCAGCAGTGAAGATCCAGGGGGCATAGAAAAACTGTTTTTT. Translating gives CASSEDPGGIEKLFF.

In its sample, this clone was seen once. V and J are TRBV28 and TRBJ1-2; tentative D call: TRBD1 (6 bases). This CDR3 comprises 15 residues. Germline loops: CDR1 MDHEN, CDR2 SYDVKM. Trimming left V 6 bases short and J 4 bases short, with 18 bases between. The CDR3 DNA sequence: TGTGCCAGCAGCCTGGGCAACAGGGACCGCTATGGCTACACCTTC. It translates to CASSLGNRDRYGYTF.

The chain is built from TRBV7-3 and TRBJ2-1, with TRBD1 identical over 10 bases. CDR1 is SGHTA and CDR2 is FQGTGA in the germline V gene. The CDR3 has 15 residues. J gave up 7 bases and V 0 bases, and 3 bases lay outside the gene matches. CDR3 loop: CASSLTGTGVNEQFF. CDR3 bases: TGTGCCAGCAGCTTAACCGGGACAGGGGTGAATGAGCAGTTCTTC.

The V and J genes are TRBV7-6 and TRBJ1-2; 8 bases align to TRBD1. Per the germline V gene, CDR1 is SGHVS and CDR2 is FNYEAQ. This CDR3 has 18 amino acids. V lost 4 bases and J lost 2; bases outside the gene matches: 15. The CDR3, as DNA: TGTGCCAGCAGCTCCATTATTCCAGGGGGCTTCTTCAACTATGGCTACACCTTC. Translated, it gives CASSSIIPGGFFNYGYTF.

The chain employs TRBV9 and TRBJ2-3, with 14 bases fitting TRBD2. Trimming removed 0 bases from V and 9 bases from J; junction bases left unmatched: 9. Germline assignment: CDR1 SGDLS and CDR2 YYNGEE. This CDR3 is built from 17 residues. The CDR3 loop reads CASSVGPPGLAGATQYF. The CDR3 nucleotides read TGTGCCAGCAGCGTAGGTCCCCCGGGACTAGCGGGAGCCACGCAGTATTTT.

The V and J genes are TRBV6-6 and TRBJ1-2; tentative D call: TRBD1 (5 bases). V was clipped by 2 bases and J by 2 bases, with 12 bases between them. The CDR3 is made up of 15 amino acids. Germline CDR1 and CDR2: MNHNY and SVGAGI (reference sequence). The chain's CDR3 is CASSYGRTSNYGYTF. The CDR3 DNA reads TGTGCCAGCAGTTACGGAAGGACATCCAACTATGGCTACACCTTC.

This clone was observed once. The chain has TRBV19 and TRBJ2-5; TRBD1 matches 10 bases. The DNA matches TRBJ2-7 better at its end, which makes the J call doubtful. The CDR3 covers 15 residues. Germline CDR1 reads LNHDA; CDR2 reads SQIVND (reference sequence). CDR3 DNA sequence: TGTGCCAGTAGTATAGGACAGGGGGCTTTCTACGAGCAGTACTTC. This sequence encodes CASSIGQGAFYEQYF.

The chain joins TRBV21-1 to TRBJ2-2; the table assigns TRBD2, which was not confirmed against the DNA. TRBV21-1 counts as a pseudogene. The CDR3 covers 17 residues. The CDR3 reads CASSTPSGRGRTGELFF. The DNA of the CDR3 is TGTGCCAGCAGCACCCCCAGCGGGAGAGGACGGACCGGGGAGCTGTTTTTT.

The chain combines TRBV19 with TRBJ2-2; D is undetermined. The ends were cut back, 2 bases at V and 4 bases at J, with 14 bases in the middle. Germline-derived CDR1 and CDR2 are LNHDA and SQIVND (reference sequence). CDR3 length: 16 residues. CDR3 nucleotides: TGTGCCAGTAGTATAATACCAGGAACTTTCACCGGGGAGCTGTTTTTT. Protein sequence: CASSIIPGTFTGELFF.

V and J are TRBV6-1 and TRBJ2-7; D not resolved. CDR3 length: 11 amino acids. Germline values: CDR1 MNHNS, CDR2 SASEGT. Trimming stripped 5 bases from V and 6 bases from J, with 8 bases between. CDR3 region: CASSSLGEQYF. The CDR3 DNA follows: TGTGCCAGCAGTTCCTTAGGCGAGCAGTACTTC.

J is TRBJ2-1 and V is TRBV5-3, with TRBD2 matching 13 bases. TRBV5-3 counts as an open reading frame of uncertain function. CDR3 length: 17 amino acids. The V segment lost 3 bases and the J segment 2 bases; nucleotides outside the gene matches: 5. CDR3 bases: TGTGCCAGAAGCTCCGGGACTAGCGGGAAGCCCTACAATGAGCAGTTCTTC. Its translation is CARSSGTSGKPYNEQFF.

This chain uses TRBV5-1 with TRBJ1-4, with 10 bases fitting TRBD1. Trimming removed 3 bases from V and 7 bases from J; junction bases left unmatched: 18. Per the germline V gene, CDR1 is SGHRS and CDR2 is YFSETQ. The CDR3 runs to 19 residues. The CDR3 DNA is TGCGCCAGCAGCTACAGACAGGGGGCGCGGGGAATCTTTTGTGAAAAACTGTTTTTT. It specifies CASSYRQGARGIFCEKLFF.

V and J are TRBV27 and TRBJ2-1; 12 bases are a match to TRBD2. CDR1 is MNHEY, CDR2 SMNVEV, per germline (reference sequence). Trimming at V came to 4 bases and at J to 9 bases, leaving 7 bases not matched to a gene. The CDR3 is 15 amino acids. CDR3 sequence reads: CASSSGLAGSAEQFF. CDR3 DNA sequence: TGTGCCAGCAGTTCCGGACTAGCGGGAAGTGCTGAGCAGTTCTTC.

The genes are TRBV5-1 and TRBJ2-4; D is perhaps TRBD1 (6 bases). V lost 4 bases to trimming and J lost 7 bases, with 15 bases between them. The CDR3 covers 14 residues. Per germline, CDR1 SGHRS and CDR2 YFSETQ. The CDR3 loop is CASSPYRASNIQYF. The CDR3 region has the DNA TGCGCCAGCAGCCCATACAGGGCTAGTAACATTCAGTACTTC.

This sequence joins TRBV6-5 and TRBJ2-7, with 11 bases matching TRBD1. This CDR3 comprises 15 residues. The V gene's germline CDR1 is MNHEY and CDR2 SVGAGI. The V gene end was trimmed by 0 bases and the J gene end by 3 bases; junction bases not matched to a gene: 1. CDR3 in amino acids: CASSYSDRGLYEQYF. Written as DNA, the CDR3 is TGTGCCAGCAGTTACTCGGACAGGGGGCTCTACGAGCAGTACTTC.

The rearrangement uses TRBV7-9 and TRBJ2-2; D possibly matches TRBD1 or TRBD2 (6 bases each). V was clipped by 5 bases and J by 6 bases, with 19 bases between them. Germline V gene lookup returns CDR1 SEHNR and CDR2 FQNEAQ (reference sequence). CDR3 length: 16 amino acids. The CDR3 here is CASSPRRDIKAGELFF. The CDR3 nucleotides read TGTGCCAGCAGCCCTAGGCGGGACATCAAGGCCGGGGAGCTGTTTTTT.